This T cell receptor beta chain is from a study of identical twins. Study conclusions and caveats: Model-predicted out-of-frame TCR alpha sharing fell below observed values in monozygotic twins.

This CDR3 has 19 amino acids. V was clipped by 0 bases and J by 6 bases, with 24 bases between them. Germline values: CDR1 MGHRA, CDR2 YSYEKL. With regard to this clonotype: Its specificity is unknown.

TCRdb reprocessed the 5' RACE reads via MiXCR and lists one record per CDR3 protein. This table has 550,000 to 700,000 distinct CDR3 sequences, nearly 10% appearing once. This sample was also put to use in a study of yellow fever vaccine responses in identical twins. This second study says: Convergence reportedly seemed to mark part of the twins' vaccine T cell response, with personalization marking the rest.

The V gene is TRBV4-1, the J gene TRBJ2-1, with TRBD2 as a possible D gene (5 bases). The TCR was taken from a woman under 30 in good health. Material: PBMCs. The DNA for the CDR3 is TGCGCCAGCAGCCAAGATGAACGGCTAGTACTAGGAGAGGGCAATGAGCAGTTCTTC. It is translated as CASSQDERLVLGEGNEQFF.